This T cell receptor beta chain was recorded in a study of blood T cell repertoires in COVID-19. As for the study in general: COVID-19 samples from acute and convalescent phases originated in the United States, Italy and Spain. In each case, the material was cDNA or gDNA derived from T cells, B-cell-depleted T cells, or PBMCs.

In the authors' workflow: Reference gene primer amplification in the assay estimated nucleated cell counts. Generated by immunoSEQ multiplex PCR, the TCRdb table keeps only in-frame clones and is missing some. V, J and clone size were drawn from that table, and D and trimming were deduced from the DNA. Of about 300,000 clones listed, about 84% are singletons. This CDR3 is 14 amino acids long. Per germline, CDR1 MDHEN and CDR2 SYDVKM. Trimming shortened V by 9 bases and J by 0 bases, and 15 bases separated the two germline ends. The specimen sequenced was peripheral blood. The receptor comes from a woman between 45 and 65 years old with acute or convalescent COVID-19. The chain joins TRBV28 to TRBJ2-7; possible D gene TRBD2, 6 bases. The CDR3 protein is CASLQGGDSYEQYF. CDR3 bases: TGTGCCAGTCTTCAGGGAGGTGACTCCTACGAGCAGTACTTC.